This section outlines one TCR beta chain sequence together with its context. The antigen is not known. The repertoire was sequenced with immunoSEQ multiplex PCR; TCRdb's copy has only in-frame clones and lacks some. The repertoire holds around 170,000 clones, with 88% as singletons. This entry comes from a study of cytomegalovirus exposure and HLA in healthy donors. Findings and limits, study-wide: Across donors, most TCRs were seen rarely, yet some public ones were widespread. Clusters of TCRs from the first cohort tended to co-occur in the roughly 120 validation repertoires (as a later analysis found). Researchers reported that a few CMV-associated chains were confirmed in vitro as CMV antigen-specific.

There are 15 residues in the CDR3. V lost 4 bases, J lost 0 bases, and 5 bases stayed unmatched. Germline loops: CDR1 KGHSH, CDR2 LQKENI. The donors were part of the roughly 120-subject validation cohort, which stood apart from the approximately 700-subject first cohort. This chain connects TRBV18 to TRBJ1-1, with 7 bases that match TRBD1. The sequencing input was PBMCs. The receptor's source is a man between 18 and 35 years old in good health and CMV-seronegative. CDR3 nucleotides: TGTGCCAGCTCACTGACCCAGGGGGTGAACACTGAAGCTTTCTTT. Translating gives CASSLTQGVNTEAFF.